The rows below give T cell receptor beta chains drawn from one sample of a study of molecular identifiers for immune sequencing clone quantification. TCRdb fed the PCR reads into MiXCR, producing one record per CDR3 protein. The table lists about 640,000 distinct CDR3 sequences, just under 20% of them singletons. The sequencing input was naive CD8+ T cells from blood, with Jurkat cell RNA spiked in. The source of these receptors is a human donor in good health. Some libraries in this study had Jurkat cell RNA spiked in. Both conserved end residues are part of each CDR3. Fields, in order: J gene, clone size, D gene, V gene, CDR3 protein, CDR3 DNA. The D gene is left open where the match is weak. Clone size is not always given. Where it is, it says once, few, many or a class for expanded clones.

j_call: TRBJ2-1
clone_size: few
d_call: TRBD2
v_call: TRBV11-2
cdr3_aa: CASSRFSGGPYNEQFF
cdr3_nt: TGTGCCAGCAGCCGGTTTAGCGGGGGGCCCTACAATGAGCAGTTCTTC

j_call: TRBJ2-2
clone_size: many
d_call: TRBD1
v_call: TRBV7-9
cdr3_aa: CASSLEVIQGASGELFF
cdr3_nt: TGTGCCAGCAGCTTAGAGGTCATACAGGGGGCATCCGGGGAGCTGTTTTTT

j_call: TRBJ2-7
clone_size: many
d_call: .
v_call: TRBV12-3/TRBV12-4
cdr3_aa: CASSFSLAGLYF
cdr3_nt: TGTGCCAGCAGTTTTTCGCTAGCTGGTTTGTACTTC

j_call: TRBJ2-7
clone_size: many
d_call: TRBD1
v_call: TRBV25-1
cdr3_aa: CASSELRQGAYEQYF
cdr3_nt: TGTGCCAGCAGTGAATTAAGGCAGGGGGCTTACGAGCAGTACTTC

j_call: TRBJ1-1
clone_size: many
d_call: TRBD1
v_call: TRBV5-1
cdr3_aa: CASSGTGPGYTEAFF
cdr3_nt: TGCGCCAGCTCCGGGACAGGGCCCGGGTACACTGAAGCTTTCTTT

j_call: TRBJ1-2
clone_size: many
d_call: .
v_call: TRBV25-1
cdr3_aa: CASSDPDRPNYGYTF
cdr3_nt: TGTGCCAGCAGTGATCCCGACAGGCCTAACTATGGCTACACCTTC

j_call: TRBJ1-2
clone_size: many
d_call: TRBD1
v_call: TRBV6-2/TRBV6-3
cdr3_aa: CASRTQGARDYGYTF
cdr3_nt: TGTGCCAGCAGAACACAGGGGGCGCGAGACTATGGCTACACCTTC

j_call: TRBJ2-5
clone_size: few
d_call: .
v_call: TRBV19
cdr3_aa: CASSMDGGYEQETQYF
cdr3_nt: TGTGCCAGTAGTATGGACGGCGGGTACGAACAAGAGACCCAGTACTTC

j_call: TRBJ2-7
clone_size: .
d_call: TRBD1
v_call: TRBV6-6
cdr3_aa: CASRPPGQGAYEQYF
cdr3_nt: TGTGCCAGCAGACCGCCGGGACAGGGGGCGTATGAGCAGTACTTC

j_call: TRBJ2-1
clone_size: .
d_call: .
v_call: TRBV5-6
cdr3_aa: CASSLPNNEQFF
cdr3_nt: TGTGCCAGCAGCTTGCCTAACAATGAGCAGTTCTTC

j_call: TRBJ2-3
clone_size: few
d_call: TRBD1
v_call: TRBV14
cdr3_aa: CASSRETGGVDTQYF
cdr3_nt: TGTGCCAGCAGCCGGGAAACAGGGGGAGTAGATACGCAGTATTTT

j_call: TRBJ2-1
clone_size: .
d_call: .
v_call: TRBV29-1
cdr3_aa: CSVDIQGLRNEQFF
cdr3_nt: TGCAGCGTTGATATACAGGGATTGCGGAATGAGCAGTTCTTC

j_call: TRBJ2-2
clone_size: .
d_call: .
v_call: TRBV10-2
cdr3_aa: CASSEGASFTGELFF
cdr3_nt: TGCGCCAGCAGTGAGGGGGCTAGCTTCACCGGGGAGCTGTTTTTT

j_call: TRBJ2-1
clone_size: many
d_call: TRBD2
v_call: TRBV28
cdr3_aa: CASSLTSGLYNEQFF
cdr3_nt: TGTGCCAGCAGTTTAACTAGCGGCCTTTACAATGAGCAGTTCTTC

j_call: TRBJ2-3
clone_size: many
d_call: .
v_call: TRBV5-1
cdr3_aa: CASSLEGGGARTDTQYF
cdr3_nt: TGCGCCAGCAGCTTGGAGGGGGGGGGGGCCCGCACAGATACGCAGTATTTT

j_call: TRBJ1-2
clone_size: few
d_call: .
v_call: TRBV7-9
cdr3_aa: CASSLVITDNYGYTF
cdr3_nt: TGTGCCAGCAGCTTAGTAATAACAGACAACTATGGCTACACCTTC

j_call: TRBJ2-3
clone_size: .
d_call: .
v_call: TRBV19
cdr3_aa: CASSVDETSTDTQYF
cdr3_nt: TGTGCCAGTAGTGTGGACGAGACTAGCACAGATACGCAGTATTTT

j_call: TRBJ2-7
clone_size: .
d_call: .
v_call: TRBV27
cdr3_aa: CASSCGQGNEQYF
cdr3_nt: TGTGCCAGCAGCTGTGGTCAGGGCAACGAGCAGTACTTC

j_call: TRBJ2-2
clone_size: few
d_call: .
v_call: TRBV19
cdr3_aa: CASVGGELFF
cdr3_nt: TGTGCCAGTGTCGGCGGGGAGCTGTTTTTT

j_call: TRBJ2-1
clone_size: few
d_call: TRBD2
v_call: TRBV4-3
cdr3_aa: CASSQPQASGTSSYNEQFF
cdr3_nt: TGCGCCAGCAGCCAACCGCAGGCTAGCGGGACCAGCTCCTACAATGAGCAGTTCTTC

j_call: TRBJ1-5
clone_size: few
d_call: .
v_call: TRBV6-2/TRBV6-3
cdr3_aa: CASGRVHLSNQPQHF
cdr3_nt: TGTGCCAGCGGCCGGGTTCACCTTAGCAATCAGCCCCAGCATTTT

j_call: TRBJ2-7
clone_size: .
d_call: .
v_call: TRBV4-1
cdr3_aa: CASSQEGGNPYEQYF
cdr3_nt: TGCGCCAGCAGCCAAGAAGGAGGGAACCCCTACGAGCAGTACTTC

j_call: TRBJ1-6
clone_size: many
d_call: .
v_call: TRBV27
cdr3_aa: CASSPSKGFNSPLHF
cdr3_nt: TGTGCCAGCAGCCCCTCGAAGGGGTTCAATTCACCCCTCCACTTT

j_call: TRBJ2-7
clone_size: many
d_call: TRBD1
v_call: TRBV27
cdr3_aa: CASSNGGQGSEQYF
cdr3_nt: TGTGCCAGCTCAAACGGGGGACAGGGGTCGGAGCAGTACTTC

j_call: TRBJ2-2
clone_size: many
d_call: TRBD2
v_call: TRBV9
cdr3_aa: CASSNHPAAGGLTGELFF
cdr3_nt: TGTGCCAGCAGCAACCACCCCGCAGCGGGGGGCTTAACCGGGGAGCTGTTTTTT

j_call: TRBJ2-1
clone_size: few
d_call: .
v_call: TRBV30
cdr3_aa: CAWNPPRTKFNEQFF
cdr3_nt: TGTGCCTGGAATCCGCCAAGGACTAAGTTCAATGAGCAGTTCTTC

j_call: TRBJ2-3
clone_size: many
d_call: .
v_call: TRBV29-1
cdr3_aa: CSVRGGNTDTQYF
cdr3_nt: TGCAGCGTAAGAGGGGGGAACACAGATACGCAGTATTTT

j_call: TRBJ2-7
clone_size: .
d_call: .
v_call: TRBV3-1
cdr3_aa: CASSLRGGLGYEQYF
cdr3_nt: TGTGCCAGCAGCCTCAGGGGGGGCTTGGGCTACGAGCAGTACTTC

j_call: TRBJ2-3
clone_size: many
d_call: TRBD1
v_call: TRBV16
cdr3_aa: CASSRPTGVGADTQYF
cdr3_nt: TGTGCCAGCAGCCGTCCCACAGGGGTTGGAGCAGATACGCAGTATTTT

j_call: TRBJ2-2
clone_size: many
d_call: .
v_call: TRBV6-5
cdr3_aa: CASRGSSSRELFF
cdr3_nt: TGTGCCAGCAGGGGAAGCTCAAGCAGGGAGCTGTTTTTT

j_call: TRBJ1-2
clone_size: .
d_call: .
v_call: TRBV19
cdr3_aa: CASSTETYYGYTF
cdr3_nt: TGTGCCAGTAGTACGGAGACCTACTATGGCTACACCTTC

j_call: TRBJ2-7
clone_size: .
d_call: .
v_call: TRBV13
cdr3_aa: CASSLGGYRYEQYF
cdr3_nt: TGTGCCAGCAGCTTAGGCGGGTACCGGTACGAGCAGTACTTC

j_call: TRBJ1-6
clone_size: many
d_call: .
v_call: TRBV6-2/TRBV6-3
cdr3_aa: CASQEGTYNSPLHF
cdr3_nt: TGTGCCAGCCAGGAGGGAACCTATAATTCACCCCTCCACTTT

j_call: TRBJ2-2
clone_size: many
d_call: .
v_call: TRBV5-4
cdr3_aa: CASSFTGSSGELFF
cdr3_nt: TGTGCCAGCAGCTTCACAGGGTCCTCCGGGGAGCTGTTTTTT

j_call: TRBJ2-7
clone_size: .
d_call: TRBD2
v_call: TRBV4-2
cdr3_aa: CASSQEGPGLVGYEQYF
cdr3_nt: TGTGCCAGCAGCCAAGAGGGTCCGGGACTAGTCGGCTACGAGCAGTACTTC

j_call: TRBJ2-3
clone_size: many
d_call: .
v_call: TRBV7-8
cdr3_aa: CASSLERAGRSTDTQYF
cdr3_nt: TGTGCCAGCAGCTTAGAGAGGGCTGGTCGTAGCACAGATACGCAGTATTTT

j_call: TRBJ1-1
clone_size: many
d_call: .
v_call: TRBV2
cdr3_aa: CASRGIMNTEAFF
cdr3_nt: TGTGCCAGCAGGGGGATTATGAACACTGAAGCTTTCTTT

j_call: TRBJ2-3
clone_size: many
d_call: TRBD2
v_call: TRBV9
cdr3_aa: CASSVAGRALTDTQYF
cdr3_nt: TGTGCCAGCAGCGTAGCCGGGAGGGCATTGACAGATACGCAGTATTTT

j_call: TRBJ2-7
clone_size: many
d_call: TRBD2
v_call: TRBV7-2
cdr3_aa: CASSSTSSSSYEQYF
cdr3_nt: TGTGCCAGCAGCTCGACTAGCTCTAGCTCCTACGAGCAGTACTTC

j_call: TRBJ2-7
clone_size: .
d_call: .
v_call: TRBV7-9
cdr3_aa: CASSLGEGSNPYEQYF
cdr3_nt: TGTGCCAGCAGCTTAGGTGAGGGGTCCAATCCCTACGAGCAGTACTTC

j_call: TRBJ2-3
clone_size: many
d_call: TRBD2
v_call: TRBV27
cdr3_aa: CASSSGLAGVGDTQYF
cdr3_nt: TGTGCCAGCAGTTCGGGACTAGCGGGAGTAGGCGATACGCAGTATTTT

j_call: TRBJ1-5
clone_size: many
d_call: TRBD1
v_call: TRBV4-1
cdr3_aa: CASSQGGAGNQPQHF
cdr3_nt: TGTGCCAGCAGCCAAGGGGGCGCGGGCAATCAGCCCCAGCATTTT